Shown below are 16 T cell receptor beta chains from a single sample sequenced in a study of T cell clonality in common variable immunodeficiency. Here immunoSEQ multiplex PCR was the method, and the copy in TCRdb shows in-frame clones only, minus some. The specimen has some 64,000 clones, none found just once. The sequencing sample was made of peripheral blood mononuclear cells. These receptor sequences come from a person aged 18 to 69 in good health.

In its sample, this clone was seen many times. The read halts 3 residues ahead of the CDR3 end, with the missing end drawn from the germline J gene. The chain links TRBV11-3 to TRBJ1-5; a weak D match, TRBD1 (6 bases). This CDR3 comprises 14 residues. The ends were cut back, 4 bases at V and 7 bases at J, with 14 bases in the middle. Looked up from germline, CDR1 is SGHNT and CDR2 is YENEEA. Incomplete CDR3 DNA: TGTGCCAGCAGCTCTTACAGGGTGGAGCAGCCC. The encoded protein is CASSSYRVEQP. The full CDR3 is CASSSYRVEQPQHF.

This clone was observed at least ten times. With the read ending 3 residues before the CDR3 end, the germline J gene is used to fill in that end. This rearrangement joins TRBV20-1 to TRBJ2-3; 8 positions match TRBD1. The CDR3 runs 16 residues. The V and J ends lost 3 bases and 2 bases, in that order; junction bases with no gene match: 10. Germline loops: CDR1 DFQATT, CDR2 SNEGSKA (reference sequence). The DNA read from the CDR3 is TGCAGTGCTAGCGGAGACCGGGACAGGTTCACAGATACG. It specifies CSASGDRDRFTDT. The complete CDR3 reads CSASGDRDRFTDTQYF.

Many counts were recorded for this clone. The read finishes 3 residues shy of the CDR3 end, and the germline J gene is used to complete it. This rearrangement joins TRBV19 to TRBJ1-1; possibly TRBD1 for D (5 bases). Germline assignment: CDR1 LNHDA and CDR2 SQIVND (reference sequence). The CDR3 runs to 16 residues. V shed 1 base and J shed 0 bases, with 12 bases lying between them. The CDR3 loop reads CASSIVGGFMNTEAFF. Incomplete CDR3 DNA: TGTGCCAGTAGTATAGTGGGGGGGTTCATGAACACTGAA. The entire variable domain, with the rest obtained from reference TRBV19 and TRBJ1-1, is as follows: DGGITQSPKYLFRKEGQNVTLSCEQNLNHDAMYWYRQDPGQGLRLIYYSQIVNDFQKGDIAEGYSVSREKKESFPLTVTSAQKNPTAFYLCASSIVGGFMNTEAFFGQGTRLTVV.

The sample holds many counts of this clone. The read finishes 3 residues shy of the CDR3 end, and the germline J gene is used to complete it. The chain joins TRBV6-2 or TRBV6-3 to TRBJ1-1, with TRBD1 as a possible D gene (5 bases). This CDR3 comprises 13 residues. The germline CDR1 and CDR2 sequences are MNHEY and SVGEGT. The CDR3 loop reads CASSYWSTGGAFF. The DNA read from the CDR3 is TGTGCCAGCAGTTACTGGTCGACCGGGGGA.

This clone has ten or more counts. The read terminates 3 residues before the CDR3 end, so the remaining end is supplied by the germline J gene. The chain links TRBV20-1 to TRBJ1-1; 8 positions match TRBD1. The CDR3 covers 14 residues. Germline loops: CDR1 DFQATT, CDR2 SNEGSKA (reference sequence). The V segment lost 3 bases and the J segment 4 bases; nucleotides outside the gene matches: 7. The part of the CDR3 DNA that was read is TGCAGTGCTAGGCCGACAGGGGCCGGCACTGAA. Translating gives CSARPTGAGTE. The whole CDR3 sequence reads CSARPTGAGTEAFF.

This clone was observed many times. From the germline J gene comes the end of the CDR3, since the read stops 3 residues before it. The chain joins TRBV14 to TRBJ2-5, with 7 bases lining up with TRBD1. The CDR3 is made up of 15 amino acids. Trimming took 4 bases from V and 1 from J; bases not matched to a gene: 6. Germline CDR1 and CDR2: SGHDN and FVKESK. CDR3 loop: CASSPWTGLQETQYF. The sequenced CDR3 bases are TGTGCCAGCAGCCCCTGGACAGGCCTCCAAGAGACC.

This clone has a count of ten or more. CDR3 DNA (partial): TGTGCCTTGGACAGGGGGCCGAACACCGGGGAG. Its protein is CALDRGPNTGE. The entire CDR3 protein is CALDRGPNTGELFF. This chain connects TRBV30 to TRBJ2-2; 11 positions match TRBD1. The read terminates 3 residues ahead of where the CDR3 ends, so the germline J gene completes it. Germline V gene data show CDR1 as GTSNPN and CDR2 as SVGIG (reference sequence). The CDR3 has 14 residues. J gave up 0 bases and V 7 bases, and 1 base lay outside the gene matches.

This clone appeared many times. The observed sequence ends 3 residues before the CDR3 terminus, with the missing tail filled in from the germline J gene. The chain combines TRBV5-1 with TRBJ1-4, with a tentative D call TRBD1 (6 bases). CDR3 length equals 15 residues. Between the trimmed V and J ends, which lost 4 bases and 3 bases, there was a span of 13 bases. Germline-derived CDR1 and CDR2 are SGHRS and YFSETQ. The CDR3 spells CASSRTGQSNEKLFF. Incomplete CDR3 DNA: TGCGCCAGCAGCCGCACGGGACAATCTAATGAAAAA.

This clone was seen at least ten times. The read stops 3 residues short of the end of the CDR3; the missing end is completed from the germline J gene. The V gene is TRBV12-3 or TRBV12-4, the J gene TRBJ2-5, with 9 bases identical to TRBD2. The V gene end was trimmed by 3 bases and the J gene end by 4 bases; junction bases not matched to a gene: 6. CDR3 size: 15 residues. CDR3 residues: CASSLIAGGPETQYF. The sequenced part of the CDR3 DNA is TGTGCCAGCAGTTTGATCGCGGGAGGGCCAGAGACC.

This clone appeared many times. The CDR3 goes on 3 residues after the read ends, and that part is filled in from the germline J gene. The chain is built from TRBV10-3 and TRBJ2-1; D is ambiguous. Germline-derived CDR1 and CDR2 are ENHRY and SYGVKD. Trimming took 0 bases from V and 9 from J, leaving 6 bases between them. CDR3 length equals 12 residues. The CDR3 loop reads CAISESPVEQFF. CDR3 DNA (partial): TGTGCCATCAGTGAGTCCCCCGTTGAG.

This clone has at least ten counts. From the germline J gene comes the end of the CDR3, since the read stops 3 residues before it. The gene calls are TRBV7-3 and TRBJ2-3, with 8 bases fitting TRBD2. Trimming cost V 4 bases and J 1 base; bases outside gene matches: 4. The CDR3 length is 15 residues. The germline gives CDR1 SGHTA, CDR2 FQGTGA. CDR3 bases read: TGTGCCAGCAGCTCGCACGGGGGGGGCACAGATACG. It specifies CASSSHGGGTDT. The entire CDR3 sequence reads CASSSHGGGTDTQYF.

This clone was detected many times. Read data end 3 residues before the CDR3 end; the end is taken from the germline J gene. The V call is TRBV5-1, the J call TRBJ1-1, with TRBD1 matching 8 bases. CDR3 length: 14 residues. V gave up 3 bases and J gave up 2 bases; unmatched junction bases: 3. CDR1 and CDR2 from the germline V gene are SGHRS and YFSETQ. The CDR3 here is CASSWGTGNTEAFF. Partial CDR3 DNA: TGCGCCAGCAGCTGGGGGACAGGTAACACTGAA.

This clone appeared many times. Read data end 3 residues before the CDR3 end; the end is taken from the germline J gene. The sample holds other DNA sequences that translate to the same CDR3. This chain links TRBV5-1 with TRBJ2-2; D is possibly TRBD1 (5 bases). Germline CDR1 and CDR2: SGHRS and YFSETQ. This CDR3 spans 15 amino acids. Trimming removed 5 bases from V and 1 base from J, with 12 bases in between. The CDR3 region is CASSRAGRNTGELFF. The DNA read from the CDR3 is TGCGCCAGCAGTCGCGCAGGGCGGAACACCGGGGAG.

This clone was found many times. The missing CDR3 end, 3 residues past where the read stops, is filled in from the germline J gene. V gene TRBV30 combines with J gene TRBJ2-7; 15 bases are shared with TRBD2. V lost 5 bases to trimming and J lost 0 bases; unmatched junction nucleotides: 11. Per the germline V gene, CDR1 is GTSNPN and CDR2 is SVGIG (reference sequence). CDR3 length: 18 residues. The CDR3 region is CAWVPGLAGGRSSYEQYF. The CDR3 bases that were read are TGTGCCTGGGTACCGGGACTAGCGGGGGGAAGGAGCTCCTACGAG.

The table lists this clone with many counts. The observed sequence ends 3 residues before the CDR3 terminus, with the missing tail filled in from the germline J gene. The rearrangement links TRBV6-2 or TRBV6-3 to TRBJ2-2, with D possibly matching TRBD1 (5 bases). Trimming removed 6 bases from V and 6 bases from J, with 14 bases in between. The CDR3 length is 14 residues. Germline V gene lookup returns CDR1 MNHEY and CDR2 SVGEGT. CDR3 in amino acids: CASRDITISGELFF. The sequenced CDR3 bases are TGTGCCAGCAGGGACATAACGATCTCCGGGGAG.

This clone was seen ten or more times. The observed sequence ends 3 residues before the CDR3 terminus, with the missing tail filled in from the germline J gene. This chain connects TRBV24-1 to TRBJ2-2; 10 bases are shared with TRBD1. This CDR3 contains 14 residues. V lost 7 bases to trimming and J lost 6 bases; unmatched junction nucleotides: 4. Germline V gene sequence: CDR1 KGHDR, CDR2 SFDVKD. CDR3 sequence reads: CATRDGTGAGELFF. Incomplete CDR3 DNA: TGTGCCACCAGGGATGGGACAGGGGCCGGGGAG.